The 14 T cell receptor beta chains in this list originate from one sample, sequenced in a study of human T cells and chemical hapten exposure. Via MiXCR, TCRdb re-called the RACE reads, giving one row per CDR3 protein. The table lists about 80,000 distinct CDR3 sequences, 11% of them singletons. Time point reported: patch test 2, 6 weeks after DPC sensitization. As to treatment: therapeutic diphenylcyclopropenone sensitization with weekly scalp DPC. The material was whole blood, obtained in connection with sensitization to the hapten diphenylcyclopropenone (DPC). Receptors originate from a man aged 18 to 30 with alopecia areata. Some clones in this sample may be carry-over from other donors' samples.

This rearrangement joins TRBV28 to TRBJ2-3; unclear D gene. V lost 10 bases and J lost 0, with 14 bases in between. Germline V gene lookup returns CDR1 MDHEN and CDR2 SYDVKM. The CDR3 totals 14 residues. The DNA of the CDR3 is TGTGCCACCCATTGGGGAACTAGCACAGATACGCAGTATTTT. It specifies CATHWGTSTDTQYF.

This clonotype was seen at least ten times. The chain couples TRBV11-2 to TRBJ1-2; tentatively, D is TRBD1 (5 bases). This CDR3 comprises 15 residues. Per the germline V gene, CDR1 is SGHAT and CDR2 is FQNNGV. V was trimmed by 4 bases and J by 4 bases, leaving 16 bases between them. The DNA for the CDR3 is TGTGCCAGCAGCTCGCCGGGACGGAGGTCCTATGGCTACACCTTC. This sequence encodes CASSSPGRRSYGYTF.

The chain combines TRBV15 with TRBJ2-2; TRBD2 matches at 7 bases. The CDR3 runs to 18 residues. Trimming removed 0 bases from V and 5 bases from J; junction bases left unmatched: 12. CDR1 LNHNV and CDR2 YYDKDF come from the germline V gene (reference sequence). The CDR3 coding sequence is TGTGCCACCAGCAGAGATCTGGCGGGGGATCCTCTAACCGGGGAGCTGTTTTTT. It is translated as CATSRDLAGDPLTGELFF.

J is TRBJ2-5 and V is TRBV5-6; unclear D gene. Germline CDR1 reads SGHDT; CDR2 reads YYEEEE. The V gene lost 4 bases and the J gene lost 4 bases, with 11 bases spanning the gap. The CDR3 consists of 13 residues. The CDR3 loop reads CASSKEPLETQYF. As DNA, the CDR3 is TGTGCCAGCAGCAAGGAACCCCTAGAGACCCAGTACTTC.

This clonotype has just a few counts. CDR3 region: CASSYSKIPGPSLRANVLTF. The CDR3 region has the DNA TGTGCCAGCAGTTACTCGAAGATTCCGGGTCCCTCTCTTAGGGCCAACGTCCTGACTTTC. The chain uses TRBV6-2 or TRBV6-3 and TRBJ2-6; D is unresolved. Looked up from germline, CDR1 is MNHEY and CDR2 is SVGEGT. V was pared by 0 bases and J by 5 bases, with 23 bases between. The CDR3 spans 20 residues.

A few counts support this clonotype. The rearrangement links TRBV7-2 to TRBJ2-3; 8 bases line up with TRBD2. CDR3 size: 16 residues. CDR1 and CDR2 (germline): SGHTA, FQGNSA. After removal of 4 bases from V and 4 bases from J, the junction contained 10 bases not matched to a gene. CDR3 DNA: TGTGCCAGCAGCTCCATTATAGCGGGGCCCGCAGATACGCAGTATTTT. Its protein product is CASSSIIAGPADTQYF.

This clonotype has ten or more counts. The V call is TRBV7-3, the J call TRBJ2-7; D gene uncertain. V was pared by 5 bases and J by 6 bases, with 17 bases between. The germline gives CDR1 SGHTA, CDR2 FQGTGA. There are 14 residues in the CDR3. The CDR3 here is CASSPTGRSAEQYF. The CDR3 DNA sequence: TGTGCCAGCAGCCCAACTGGACGGTCCGCCGAGCAGTACTTC.

The chain links TRBV5-1 to TRBJ1-5; D is unclear. Germline V gene lookup returns CDR1 SGHRS and CDR2 YFSETQ. There are 15 residues in the CDR3. The V end was cut by 4 bases, the J end by 2 bases, with 13 bases between. The DNA of the CDR3 is TGCGCCAGCAGCCCCGCGGGGTTTGGCAATCAGCCCCAGCATTTT. This gives the protein CASSPAGFGNQPQHF.

The sample holds a few counts of this clonotype. The chain is built from TRBV12-3 or TRBV12-4 and TRBJ1-1; D possibly corresponds to TRBD1 (5 bases). The CDR3 length is 13 residues. Deletions cut 3 bases from V and 5 bases from J, with 10 bases between. The CDR3 coding sequence is TGTGCCAGCAGTTTGTTCAGGGATACTGAAGCTTTCTTT. It specifies CASSLFRDTEAFF.

This clonotype was seen ten or more times. In DNA, the CDR3 is TGCGCCAGCAGCTTCCGGGCCTCGAGTTCGGAAGCTTTCTTT. Translated, it gives CASSFRASSSEAFF. This chain connects TRBV5-1 to TRBJ1-1; D is ambiguous. Looked up from germline, CDR1 is SGHRS and CDR2 is YFSETQ. Trimming took 2 bases from V and 8 from J, leaving 16 bases between them. The CDR3 spans 14 residues.

This clonotype appeared many times. The genes are TRBV7-9 and TRBJ2-7; unclear D gene. CDR3 length: 11 residues. Germline CDR1 reads SEHNR; CDR2 reads FQNEAQ (reference sequence). V lost 4 bases to trimming and J lost 5 bases, with 6 bases between them. The DNA of the CDR3 is TGTGCCAGCAGCTCGAGTCACGAGCAGTACTTC. This gives the protein CASSSSHEQYF. The full variable domain, with the rest looked up from reference TRBV7-9 and TRBJ2-7, is DTGVSQNPRHKITKRGQNVTFRCDPISEHNRLYWYRQTLGQGPEFLTYFQNEAQLEKSRLLSDRFSAERPKGSFSTLEIQRTEQGDSAMYLCASSSSHEQYFGPGTRLTVT.

The V call is TRBV6-4, the J call TRBJ1-5; D is possibly TRBD1 (6 bases). V shed 6 bases and J shed 0 bases, with 12 bases lying between them. The CDR3 spans 15 residues. The germline CDR1 and CDR2 sequences are MRHNA and SNTAGT. In nucleotides, the CDR3 is TGTGCCAGCAGCCGAGGACAGCATAGCAATCAGCCCCAGCATTTT. Translation gives CASSRGQHSNQPQHF.

The rearrangement joins TRBV7-7 to TRBJ2-3; D might be TRBD1 (6 bases). Germline V gene data show CDR1 as SSHAT and CDR2 as FNYEAQ (reference sequence). The CDR3 totals 15 residues. Trimming took 5 bases from V and 3 from J, leaving 15 bases between them. The CDR3 sequence is CASSPRTDRTDTQYF. The CDR3 nucleotides read TGTGCCAGCAGCCCAAGGACAGACAGGACAGATACGCAGTATTTT.

V and J are TRBV7-9 and TRBJ1-4; TRBD1 agrees at 7 bases. Germline V gene sequence: CDR1 SEHNR, CDR2 FQNEAQ (reference sequence). V lost 5 bases, J lost 8 bases, and 11 bases stayed unmatched. This CDR3 contains 15 residues. In DNA, the CDR3 is TGTGCCAGCAGCCATCAGACAGGGCAGCACGAAAAACTGTTTTTT. Its translation is CASSHQTGQHEKLFF.